Presented here are 31 T cell receptor beta chains from one specimen sequenced in a study of blood T cell repertoires in COVID-19. Repertoires were generated with immunoSEQ multiplex PCR, while TCRdb's copy carries only in-frame clones and drops some. The table lists about 180,000 clones, roughly nine tenths of them singletons, with around 1.2% in the top ten. Sequenced sample: PBMCs or T cells enriched from blood (not recorded which). The receptors derive from a human donor with acute COVID-19. The donor label of this sample is uncertain.

This chain uses TRBV2 with TRBJ2-5, with D tentatively TRBD1 (5 bases). The DNA end favors TRBJ2-7, so the J call may be wrong. This CDR3 is built from 13 residues. CDR1 is SNHLY and CDR2 is FYNNEI in the germline V gene. For the CDR3, the DNA is TGTGCCAGCATCAGTGACAGAGCCTACGAGCAGTACTTC. This encodes CASISDRAYEQYF.

The rearrangement joins TRBV19 to TRBJ1-2; D gene ambiguous. The ends were cut back, 7 bases at V and 5 bases at J, with 8 bases in the middle. Germline CDR1 is LNHDA and CDR2 is SQIVND (reference sequence). This CDR3 spans 11 amino acids. The CDR3 DNA sequence: TGTGCCAGTAAGCAGGCATATGGCTACACCTTC. Residues: CASKQAYGYTF.

This chain joins TRBV5-1 and TRBJ1-2; 7 bases are shared with TRBD1. There are 15 residues in the CDR3. CDR1 is SGHRS and CDR2 is YFSETQ in the germline V gene. The V gene end was trimmed by 4 bases and the J gene end by 7 bases; junction bases not matched to a gene: 13. CDR3 in DNA: TGCGCCAGCAGCGCTATACAGGGGATCGGGAGTGGCTACACCTTC. Protein sequence: CASSAIQGIGSGYTF.

This clone was detected only once. J is TRBJ2-3 and V is TRBV30, with TRBD2 as a possible D gene (5 bases). The V end lost 4 bases, the J end lost 4 bases, and 12 bases lay between the germline ends. The CDR3 is made up of 13 amino acids. Germline assignment: CDR1 GTSNPN and CDR2 SVGIG (reference sequence). The CDR3 DNA follows: TGTGCCTGGAACCGACGGGAAGCAGATACGCAGTATTTT. It yields the protein CAWNRREADTQYF. The full variable domain, with the rest looked up from reference TRBV30 and TRBJ2-3, is SQTIHQWPATLVQPVGSPLSLECTVEGTSNPNLYWYRQAAGRGLQLLFYSVGIGQISSEVPQNLSASRPQDRQFILSSKKLLLSDSGFYLCAWNRREADTQYFGPGTRLTVL.

In DNA, the CDR3 is TGTGCCAGCAGCATTCAGGGGGCAGATGGCTACACCTTC. It is translated as CASSIQGADGYTF. V and J are TRBV5-6 and TRBJ1-2, with TRBD1 identical over 8 bases. CDR3 size: 13 residues. Germline V lookup: CDR1 SGHDT, CDR2 YYEEEE. J gave up 6 bases and V 4 bases, and 5 bases lay outside the gene matches.

The CDR3 spells CATSSGQERAEQYF. The CDR3 DNA reads TGTGCCACCAGCAGTGGACAGGAGAGAGCTGAGCAGTACTTC. The chain joins TRBV15 to TRBJ2-7; 7 bases are a match to TRBD1. This CDR3 has 14 residues. J gave up 7 bases and V 3 bases, and 9 bases lay outside the gene matches. CDR1 and CDR2 (germline): LNHNV, YYDKDF (reference sequence).

This rearrangement joins TRBV11-1 to TRBJ2-7, with D possibly being TRBD2 (5 bases). The CDR3 runs 14 residues. V lost 4 bases and J lost 6, with 16 bases in between. CDR1 is SGHAT, CDR2 FQDESV, per germline (reference sequence). CDR3 amino acids: CASSSTEGRTEQYF. The CDR3 DNA follows: TGTGCCAGCAGCTCTACCGAGGGCAGGACCGAGCAGTACTTC.

This chain uses TRBV7-8 with TRBJ2-2; possibly TRBD2 for D (5 bases). V was clipped by 4 bases and J by 2 bases, with 8 bases between them. In germline, CDR1 is SGHVS, CDR2 FQNEAQ. The CDR3 loop spans 14 amino acids. CDR3 residues: CASSSTRNTGELFF. The CDR3 bases are TGTGCCAGCAGCTCCACTAGAAACACCGGGGAGCTGTTTTTT.

This clone was seen just once. V is TRBV30 and J is TRBJ2-5; no firm D call. The V end lost 0 bases, the J end lost 5 bases, and 13 bases lay between the germline ends. Per germline, CDR1 GTSNPN and CDR2 SVGIG (reference sequence). The CDR3 is made up of 14 amino acids. The chain's CDR3 is CAWSVAGFFETQYF. The DNA for the CDR3 is TGTGCCTGGAGTGTAGCAGGTTTCTTTGAGACCCAGTACTTC.

The CDR3 loop is CASSPRTGVGQPQHF. DNA of the CDR3: TGCGCCAGCAGCCCTCGGACAGGGGTAGGTCAGCCCCAGCATTTT. The chain uses TRBV4-1 and TRBJ1-5; 9 bases agree with TRBD1. The CDR3 is made up of 15 amino acids. Trimming took 4 bases from V and 6 from J; bases not matched to a gene: 7. CDR1 is MGHRA, CDR2 YSYEKL, per germline.

This chain links TRBV2 with TRBJ1-1; D remains ambiguous. V dropped 5 bases and J dropped 8 bases, with 9 bases sitting between them. The CDR3 length is 11 residues. Per germline, CDR1 SNHLY and CDR2 FYNNEI. CDR3 in amino acids: CASSYHREAFF. The CDR3 nucleotides read TGTGCCAGCAGTTACCACCGGGAAGCTTTCTTT.

This chain links TRBV11-2 with TRBJ2-7; possible D gene TRBD2, 6 bases. Germline lookup yields CDR1 SGHAT and CDR2 FQNNGV. Trimming pared 4 bases from V and 3 bases from J, leaving 19 bases between. There are 16 residues in the CDR3. CDR3 sequence: CASSSHRGLRIYEQYF. The CDR3 DNA reads TGTGCCAGCAGCTCACACCGGGGACTCAGAATCTACGAGCAGTACTTC.

CDR3 sequence: CASSESQGGGIYNEQFF. CDR3 DNA: TGTGCCAGCAGTGAATCGCAGGGGGGAGGTATCTACAATGAGCAGTTCTTC. The V gene is TRBV25-1, the J gene TRBJ2-1; a possible D gene is TRBD1 (7 bases). The germline V gene encodes CDR1 MGHDK and CDR2 SYGVNS. Trimming took off 1 base at V and 3 bases at J, with 16 bases between the two ends. The CDR3 is 17 amino acids.

The chain joins TRBV3-1 (or the pseudogene TRBV3-2) to TRBJ1-6, with 11 bases matching TRBD1. CDR1 is LGHDT, CDR2 YNNKEL, per germline (reference sequence). Trimming removed 6 bases from V and 9 bases from J; junction bases left unmatched: 4. The CDR3 is 14 residues long. CDR3 nucleotides: TGTGCCAGCAGTACCGGACAGGGGGCTTCACCCCTCCACTTT. It is translated as CASSTGQGASPLHF.

This clone was detected only once. The chain is built from TRBV12-5 and TRBJ1-2; D perhaps matches TRBD1 (6 bases). Trimming took off 1 base at V and 6 bases at J, with 6 bases between the two ends. CDR1 is LGHNT, CDR2 FRNRAP, per germline. The CDR3 has 12 amino acids. The CDR3 DNA reads TGTGCTAGTGGTTTGGGACAGGATGGCTACACCTTC. Amino acid sequence: CASGLGQDGYTF.

This clone has only a few counts. The chain links TRBV19 to TRBJ2-1, with 11 positions matching TRBD1. Per germline, CDR1 LNHDA and CDR2 SQIVND (reference sequence). Trimming removed 7 bases from V and 13 bases from J; junction bases left unmatched: 21. There are 17 residues in the CDR3. The CDR3 reads CASTKGVPGQGGTGQFF. The CDR3 nucleotides are TGTGCCAGTACCAAGGGAGTACCGGGACAGGGGGGTACCGGACAGTTCTTC. Full variable domain (outside the CDR3, taken from reference TRBV19 and TRBJ2-1): DGGITQSPKYLFRKEGQNVTLSCEQNLNHDAMYWYRQDPGQGLRLIYYSQIVNDFQKGDIAEGYSVSREKKESFPLTVTSAQKNPTAFYLCASTKGVPGQGGTGQFFGPGTRLTVL.

This CDR3 reads CASSPWTGLDRETQYF. The DNA for the CDR3 is TGTGCCAGCAGCCCTTGGACAGGGCTAGACAGGGAGACCCAGTACTTC. The V call is TRBV14, the J call TRBJ2-5; 8 nucleotides line up with TRBD1. V was clipped by 4 bases and J by 5 bases; unmatched bases: 12. The CDR3 loop spans 16 amino acids. The V gene's germline CDR1 is SGHDN and CDR2 FVKESK.

The chain has TRBV7-9 and TRBJ2-3; 11 nucleotides align to TRBD2. This CDR3 contains 14 residues. J was trimmed by 0 bases and V by 10 bases; bases with no gene match: 3. Germline CDR1 reads SEHNR; CDR2 reads FQNEAQ (reference sequence). CDR3 loop: CATTSGGSTDTQYF. CDR3 bases: TGTGCCACTACTAGCGGGGGCAGCACAGATACGCAGTATTTT.

The rearrangement joins TRBV4-1 to TRBJ2-5; 9 bases fit TRBD1. The V segment lost 4 bases and the J segment 2 bases; nucleotides outside the gene matches: 8. Germline CDR1 and CDR2: MGHRA and YSYEKL. The CDR3 is 16 residues long. The CDR3 DNA follows: TGCGCCAGCAGCCGTGGACAGGGGACAAGTCAAGAGACCCAGTACTTC. This gives the protein CASSRGQGTSQETQYF.

About this clone: The junction differs from germline at one of its ends, possibly a read error. The chain carries TRBV6-5 and TRBJ2-5; no reliable D call. CDR1 and CDR2 from the germline V gene are MNHEY and SVGAGI. The CDR3 consists of 13 residues. For the CDR3, the DNA is TGTGCCAGCGGTTATAGCACGCAAGAGACCCAGTACTTC. Its translation is CASGYSTQETQYF.

The V and J genes are TRBV19 and TRBJ2-2; 7 bases are a match to TRBD2. The CDR3 sequence is 15 residues long. Germline CDR1 reads LNHDA; CDR2 reads SQIVND (reference sequence). Trimming at V came to 5 bases and at J to 5 bases, leaving 8 bases not matched to a gene. The CDR3 DNA reads as TGTGCCAGTAGTTTAATGGGGGGGTCTACCGGGGAGCTGTTTTTT. Translating it yields CASSLMGGSTGELFF.

The rearrangement links TRBV5-6 to TRBJ2-3; D is unresolved. V lost 4 bases and J lost 3, with 12 bases in between. Germline lookup yields CDR1 SGHDT and CDR2 YYEEEE. The CDR3 is 14 amino acids. CDR3 protein: CASSPTLGTDTQYF. As DNA, the CDR3 is TGTGCCAGCAGCCCTACCCTTGGTACAGATACGCAGTATTTT.

This chain links TRBV5-1 with TRBJ2-2; TRBD1 aligns across 7 bases. Per germline, CDR1 SGHRS and CDR2 YFSETQ. Trimming took 5 bases from V and 5 from J; bases not matched to a gene: 12. This CDR3 spans 16 amino acids. For the CDR3, the DNA is TGCGCCAGCAGGGACGGAGACAGGGCAAAGACCGGGGAGCTGTTTTTT. It yields the protein CASRDGDRAKTGELFF.

J is TRBJ1-1 and V is TRBV4-2, with TRBD1 as a possible D gene (6 bases). Trimming removed 4 bases from V and 0 bases from J, with 9 bases in between. Germline V CDR1 and CDR2: LGHNA, YNFKEQ. CDR3 size: 14 residues. The CDR3 DNA follows: TGTGCCAGCAGCCCCGGACAGATGAACACTGAAGCTTTCTTT. It yields the protein CASSPGQMNTEAFF.

The V call is TRBV14, the J call TRBJ1-2; D is unresolved. CDR1 is SGHDN and CDR2 is FVKESK in the germline V gene. The CDR3 has 14 amino acids. Trimming left V 2 bases short and J 6 bases short, with 13 bases between. CDR3 sequence: CASSQSSGNDGYTF. CDR3 sequence (DNA): TGTGCCAGCAGCCAATCATCCGGGAACGATGGCTACACCTTC.

The table lists this clone with a count of one. The chain carries TRBV15 and TRBJ2-2, with D possibly being TRBD1 (5 bases). The CDR3 contains 15 residues. In germline, CDR1 is LNHNV, CDR2 YYDKDF (reference sequence). The V and J ends lost 0 bases and 5 bases respectively, with 10 bases between them. CDR3 region: CATSRDRVTTGELFF. Written as DNA, the CDR3 is TGTGCCACCAGCAGAGACAGGGTGACGACCGGGGAGCTGTTTTTT.

This clone was recorded many times. The CDR3 protein is CASSFRLRNIQYF. As DNA, the CDR3 is TGTGCCAGCAGTTTTAGACTTCGGAACATTCAGTACTTC. The V and J genes are TRBV28 and TRBJ2-4; D call uncertain. V shed 3 bases and J shed 7 bases, with 10 bases lying between them. This CDR3 is 13 amino acids long. CDR1 MDHEN and CDR2 SYDVKM come from the germline V gene.

The chain joins TRBV5-1 to TRBJ1-2; TRBD1 aligns across 10 bases. V lost 1 base and J lost 1; bases outside the gene matches: 1. The germline CDR1 and CDR2 sequences are SGHRS and YFSETQ. CDR3 length: 15 amino acids. The CDR3 sequence is CASSLRTGGNYGYTF. The CDR3 DNA follows: TGCGCCAGCAGCTTGAGGACAGGGGGTAACTATGGCTACACCTTC.

The gene calls are TRBV7-3 and TRBJ2-1; 10 bases align to TRBD2. The germline V gene has CDR1 SGHTA and CDR2 FQGTGA. CDR3 size: 12 residues. J was trimmed by 9 bases and V by 6 bases; bases with no gene match: 2. The CDR3 DNA reads TGTGCCAGCAGTCCTAGCGGGGGTGAGCAGTTCTTC. Protein product: CASSPSGGEQFF.

V and J are TRBV7-2 and TRBJ1-1; 7 bases agree with TRBD1. Trimming at V came to 1 base and at J to 4 bases, leaving 3 bases not matched to a gene. The germline gives CDR1 SGHTA, CDR2 FQGNSA. CDR3 length: 14 amino acids. The chain's CDR3 is CASSLDQGVTEAFF. The CDR3 nucleotides read TGTGCCAGCAGCTTAGACCAGGGGGTCACTGAAGCTTTCTTT.

The chain employs TRBV13 and TRBJ2-5, with D possibly matching TRBD2 (7 bases). This CDR3 has 16 residues. V lost 1 base and J 5 bases, leaving 17 bases between the germline ends. Looked up from germline, CDR1 is PRHDT and CDR2 is FYEKMQ (reference sequence). CDR3 residues: CASSLVGGGNQETQYF. Written as DNA, the CDR3 is TGTGCCAGCAGCTTAGTCGGCGGGGGCAATCAGGAGACCCAGTACTTC.